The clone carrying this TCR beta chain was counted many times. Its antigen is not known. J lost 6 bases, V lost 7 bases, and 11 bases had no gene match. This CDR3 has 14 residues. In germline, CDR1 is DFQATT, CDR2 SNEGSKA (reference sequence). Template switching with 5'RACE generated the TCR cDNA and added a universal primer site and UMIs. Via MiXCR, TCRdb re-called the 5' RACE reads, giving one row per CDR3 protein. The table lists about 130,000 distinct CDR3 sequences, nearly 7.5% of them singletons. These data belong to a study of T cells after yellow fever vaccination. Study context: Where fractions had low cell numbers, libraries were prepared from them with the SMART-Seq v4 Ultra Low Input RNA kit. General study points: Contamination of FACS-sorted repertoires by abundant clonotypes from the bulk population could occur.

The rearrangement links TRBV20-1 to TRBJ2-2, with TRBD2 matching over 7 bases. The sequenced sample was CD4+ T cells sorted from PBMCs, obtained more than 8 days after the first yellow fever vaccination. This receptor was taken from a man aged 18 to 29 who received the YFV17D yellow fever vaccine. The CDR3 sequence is CSVIPPGRAGELFF. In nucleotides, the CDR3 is TGCAGTGTCATCCCCCCAGGGAGGGCCGGGGAGCTGTTTTTT.